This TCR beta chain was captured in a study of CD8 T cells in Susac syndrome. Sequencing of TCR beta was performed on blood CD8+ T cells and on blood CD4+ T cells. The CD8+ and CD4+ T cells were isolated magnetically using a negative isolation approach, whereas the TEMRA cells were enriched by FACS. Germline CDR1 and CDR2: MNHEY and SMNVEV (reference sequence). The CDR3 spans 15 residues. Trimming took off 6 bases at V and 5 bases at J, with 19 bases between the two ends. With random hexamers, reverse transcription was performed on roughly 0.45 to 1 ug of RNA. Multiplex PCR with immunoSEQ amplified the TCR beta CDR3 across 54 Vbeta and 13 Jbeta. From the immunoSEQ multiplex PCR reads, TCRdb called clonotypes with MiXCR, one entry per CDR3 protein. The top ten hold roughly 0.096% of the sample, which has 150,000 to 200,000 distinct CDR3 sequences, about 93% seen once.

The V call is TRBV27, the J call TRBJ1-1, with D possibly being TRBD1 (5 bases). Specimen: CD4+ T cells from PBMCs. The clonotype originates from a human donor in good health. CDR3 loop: CASSFGLGVGTEAFF. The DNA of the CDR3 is TGTGCCAGCAGCTTTGGATTGGGGGTCGGTACTGAAGCTTTCTTT.